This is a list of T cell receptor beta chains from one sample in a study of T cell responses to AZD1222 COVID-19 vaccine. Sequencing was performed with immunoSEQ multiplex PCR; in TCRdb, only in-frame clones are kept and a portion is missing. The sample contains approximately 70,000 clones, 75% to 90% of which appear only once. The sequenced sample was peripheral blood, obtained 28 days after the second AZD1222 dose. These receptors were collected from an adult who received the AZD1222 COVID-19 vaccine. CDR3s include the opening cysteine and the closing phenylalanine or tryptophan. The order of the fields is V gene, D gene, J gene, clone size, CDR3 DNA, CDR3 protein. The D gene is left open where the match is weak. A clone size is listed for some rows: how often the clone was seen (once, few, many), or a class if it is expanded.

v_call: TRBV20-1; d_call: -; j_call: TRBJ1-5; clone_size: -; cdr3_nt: TGCAGTGCTAGTCTGAGGGAGACTCCACGTCAGCCCCAGCATTTT; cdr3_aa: CSASLRETPRQPQHF
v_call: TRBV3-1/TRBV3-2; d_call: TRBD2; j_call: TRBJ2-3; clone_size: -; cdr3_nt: TGTGCCAGCAGCACTCATCAACTTAGCGGGGCGACAGATACGCAGTATTTT; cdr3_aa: CASSTHQLSGATDTQYF
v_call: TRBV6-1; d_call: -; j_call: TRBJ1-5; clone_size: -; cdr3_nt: TGTGCCAGCAGTGAAGCGCTCTCTGCCAGTCAGCCCCAGCATTTT; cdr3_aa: CASSEALSASQPQHF
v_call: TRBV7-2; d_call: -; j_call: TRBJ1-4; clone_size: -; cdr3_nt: TGTGCCAGCAGCTTAGATAGAGATGAAAAACTGTTTTTT; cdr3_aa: CASSLDRDEKLFF
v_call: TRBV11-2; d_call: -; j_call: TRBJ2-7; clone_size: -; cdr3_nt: TGTGCCAGCAGGCGTATTAGCCGCGGGTACGAGCAGTACTTC; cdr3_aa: CASRRISRGYEQYF
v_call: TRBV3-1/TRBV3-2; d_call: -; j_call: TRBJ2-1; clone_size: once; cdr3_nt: TGTGCCAGCAGCCAAGGGCTGGTGGGGGGCTATGAGCAGTTCTTC; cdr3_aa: CASSQGLVGGYEQFF
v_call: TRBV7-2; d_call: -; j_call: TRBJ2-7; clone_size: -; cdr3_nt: TGTGCCAGCAGCACGGGGGGCCGAGGAGAGCAGTACTTC; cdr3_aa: CASSTGGRGEQYF
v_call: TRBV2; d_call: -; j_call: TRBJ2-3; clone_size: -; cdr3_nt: TGTGCCAGCAATCCAGGGGGGGCAGATACGCAGTATTTT; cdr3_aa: CASNPGGADTQYF
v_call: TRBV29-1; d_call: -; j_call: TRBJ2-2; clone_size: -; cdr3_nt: TGCAGCGTTTCCGGGACCGGGGAGCTGTTTTTT; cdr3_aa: CSVSGTGELFF
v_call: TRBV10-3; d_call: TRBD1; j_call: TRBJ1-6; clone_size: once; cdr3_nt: TGTGCCATTAATGGACAGGGTTCTTCACCCCTCCACTTT; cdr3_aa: CAINGQGSSPLHF
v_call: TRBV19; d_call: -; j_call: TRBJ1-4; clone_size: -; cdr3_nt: TGTGCCAGTAGTGCACAGGGCGAAAAACTGTTTTTT; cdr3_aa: CASSAQGEKLFF
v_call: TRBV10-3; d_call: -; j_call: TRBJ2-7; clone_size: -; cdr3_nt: TGTGCCGCAACCGGGGGCGAGCGGTCCTACGAGCAGTACTTC; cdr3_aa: CAATGGERSYEQYF
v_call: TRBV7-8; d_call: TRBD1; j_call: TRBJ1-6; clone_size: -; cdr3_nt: TGTGCCAGCAGCAAAGGGACAGGGGGCTTGGATTCACCCCTCCACTTT; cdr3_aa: CASSKGTGGLDSPLHF
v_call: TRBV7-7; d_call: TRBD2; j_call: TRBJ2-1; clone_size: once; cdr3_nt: TGTGCTAGCAGCCAACGTCTATTTCAGGGACTAGCGGGGGGTGAATACAATGAGCAGTTCTTC; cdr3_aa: CASSQRLFQGLAGGEYNEQFF
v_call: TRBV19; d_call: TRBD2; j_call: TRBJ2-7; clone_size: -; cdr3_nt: TGTGCCAGTGGGGGAAGGTTCAGCGGGACCTACGAGCAGTACTTC; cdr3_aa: CASGGRFSGTYEQYF
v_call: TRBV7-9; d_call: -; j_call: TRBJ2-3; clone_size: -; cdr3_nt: TGTGCCAGCAGCCCAGCCCCGGGGTCCCCAGATACGCAGTATTTT; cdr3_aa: CASSPAPGSPDTQYF
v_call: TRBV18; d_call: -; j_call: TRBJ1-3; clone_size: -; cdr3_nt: TGTGCCAGCTCACAGGAAAGAAACACCATATATTTT; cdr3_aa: CASSQERNTIYF
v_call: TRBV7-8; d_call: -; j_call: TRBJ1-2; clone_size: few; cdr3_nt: TGTGCCAGCAGCTCCAGGACAGACAACTATGGCTACACCTTC; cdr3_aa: CASSSRTDNYGYTF
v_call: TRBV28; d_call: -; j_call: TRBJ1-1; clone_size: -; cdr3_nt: TGTGCCAGCAAGAAACCGGGACGCCAAGCTTTCTTT; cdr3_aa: CASKKPGRQAFF
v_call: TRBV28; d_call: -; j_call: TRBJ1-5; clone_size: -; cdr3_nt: TGTGCCAGCAGCCTTTATTTGGGTAGCAATCAGCCCCAGCATTTT; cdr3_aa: CASSLYLGSNQPQHF
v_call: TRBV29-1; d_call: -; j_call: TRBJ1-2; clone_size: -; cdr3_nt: TGCAGCGTTGAAGGTACAGGCCAGAACTATGGCTACACCTTC; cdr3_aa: CSVEGTGQNYGYTF